The rows below give T cell receptor beta chains drawn from one sample of a study of T cell clonotyping in hematopoietic cell transplantation. Profiling relied on immunoSEQ multiplex PCR, and the TCRdb table lists in-frame clones only, not all of them. Of 15,000 to 20,000 clones in the sample, about 71% were seen once. Sequencing was done on a sample of peripheral blood mononuclear cells. The receptors were gathered from a woman in her fifties or sixties in good health. Some clones in this sample may be carry-over from other donors' samples. Both conserved end residues are part of each CDR3. Fields, in order: CDR3 length, V gene, clone size, D gene, J gene, CDR3 DNA, CDR3 protein. The D gene is left open where the match is weak. Expanded clones get a size class; other rows say once, few or many, or leave the size out.

length: 17
V: TRBV7-2
size: .
D: TRBD1
J: TRBJ1-5
DNA: TGTGCCAGCAGCTTAGTGTTCGGTGGGACAGGGGGTCAGCCCCAGCATTTT
CDR3: CASSLVFGGTGGQPQHF

length: 17
V: TRBV7-2
size: few
D: TRBD1
J: TRBJ1-1
DNA: TGTGCCAGCAGCGTACGCGGGACAGGGGGTGGGGGCACTGAAGCTTTCTTT
CDR3: CASSVRGTGGGGTEAFF

length: 13
V: TRBV9
size: .
D: TRBD2
J: TRBJ2-7
DNA: TGTGCCAGCAGCCTGACTAGCGCTGGCGAGCAGTACTTC
CDR3: CASSLTSAGEQYF

length: 15
V: TRBV9
size: .
D: .
J: TRBJ1-1
DNA: TGTGCCAGCAGCTCGAACAGGGTTCCCAACACTGAAGCTTTCTTT
CDR3: CASSSNRVPNTEAFF

length: 13
V: TRBV5-6
size: .
D: TRBD1
J: TRBJ2-7
DNA: TGTGCCACCAGGCGGACAGGCGTCTACGAGCAGTACTTC
CDR3: CATRRTGVYEQYF

length: 13
V: TRBV27
size: .
D: .
J: TRBJ1-2
DNA: TGTGCCAGCAGTTTACAAGGTGACTATGGCTACACCTTC
CDR3: CASSLQGDYGYTF

length: 16
V: TRBV18
size: few
D: TRBD1
J: TRBJ1-5
DNA: TGTGCCAGCTCACAGGACAGGGGGGATAGCAATCAGCCCCAGCATTTT
CDR3: CASSQDRGDSNQPQHF

length: 15
V: TRBV4-2
size: .
D: TRBD2
J: TRBJ2-7
DNA: TGTGCCAGCAGCCAAGAGAGCGGGAGCTCCTACGAGCAGTACTTC
CDR3: CASSQESGSSYEQYF

length: 15
V: TRBV4-1
size: .
D: .
J: TRBJ1-4
DNA: TGCGCCAGCAGCCGCCTTACAGGTGGACACGGAAAACTGTTTTTT
CDR3: CASSRLTGGHGKLFF

length: 14
V: TRBV5-1
size: .
D: TRBD1
J: TRBJ1-2
DNA: TGCGCCAGCAGCTTGGGGACAGGTATCTATGGCTACACCTTC
CDR3: CASSLGTGIYGYTF

length: 14
V: TRBV2
size: .
D: TRBD1
J: TRBJ1-2
DNA: TGTGCCAGCAGTCCCCGGACAGGCCCCAATGGCTACACCTTC
CDR3: CASSPRTGPNGYTF

length: 13
V: TRBV2
size: few
D: .
J: TRBJ1-1
DNA: TGTGCCAGCTCTCCGGATCTGAACACTGAAGCTTTCTTT
CDR3: CASSPDLNTEAFF

length: 14
V: TRBV30
size: few
D: .
J: TRBJ1-3
DNA: TGTGCCTGTCCCCGGGCCCCCTCTGGAAACACCATATATTTT
CDR3: CACPRAPSGNTIYF

length: 14
V: TRBV6-5
size: .
D: TRBD1
J: TRBJ1-2
DNA: TGTGCCAGCAGTTACTCAGGACAGGGGTATGGCTACACCTTC
CDR3: CASSYSGQGYGYTF

length: 13
V: TRBV6-6
size: .
D: .
J: TRBJ1-2
DNA: TGTGCCAGCAGATCGCAAGAATACTATGGCTACACCTTC
CDR3: CASRSQEYYGYTF

length: 15
V: TRBV9
size: few
D: TRBD1
J: TRBJ1-1
DNA: TGTGCCAGCAGCGGCGGACAGGGTTTGGACACTGAAGCTTTCTTT
CDR3: CASSGGQGLDTEAFF

length: 14
V: TRBV28
size: .
D: .
J: TRBJ2-7
DNA: TGTGCCAGCACACAGGGCCGAACCCCCTACGAGCAGTACTTC
CDR3: CASTQGRTPYEQYF

length: 15
V: TRBV28
size: .
D: TRBD2
J: TRBJ2-1
DNA: TGTGCCAGCAGTTTGGTCCTAGCGGGATACAATGAGCAGTTCTTC
CDR3: CASSLVLAGYNEQFF

length: 16
V: TRBV27
size: .
D: .
J: TRBJ2-3
DNA: TGTGCCAGCAGTTTCCTAGCGATGGGCGGCACAGATACGCAGTATTTT
CDR3: CASSFLAMGGTDTQYF

length: 14
V: TRBV7-9
size: .
D: .
J: TRBJ1-6
DNA: TGTGCCAGCAGCTTCGACAGCATTAATTCACCCCTCCACTTT
CDR3: CASSFDSINSPLHF

length: 14
V: TRBV29-1
size: .
D: .
J: TRBJ1-4
DNA: TGCAGCGTTGAAGCACAGGGAGGGGTAGAAAAACTGTTTTTT
CDR3: CSVEAQGGVEKLFF

length: 13
V: TRBV19
size: .
D: .
J: TRBJ1-5
DNA: TGTGCCAGTAGGAGGGACATCTTCCAGCCCCAGCATTTT
CDR3: CASRRDIFQPQHF

length: 15
V: TRBV5-4
size: .
D: .
J: TRBJ2-5
DNA: TGTGCCAGCAGCGTACAGGGTAGAAGGCAAGAGACCCAGTACTTC
CDR3: CASSVQGRRQETQYF

length: 13
V: TRBV30
size: .
D: .
J: TRBJ1-1
DNA: TGTGCCTGGAGGACACAGATGAACACTGAAGCTTTCTTT
CDR3: CAWRTQMNTEAFF

length: 11
V: TRBV27
size: .
D: .
J: TRBJ2-1
DNA: TGTGCCAGCAGTGACTACAATGAGCAGTTCTTC
CDR3: CASSDYNEQFF

length: 15
V: TRBV19
size: .
D: TRBD1
J: TRBJ1-2
DNA: TGTGCCAGTAGTACCCTCCCCCCGACAGGGGAGGGCTACACCTTC
CDR3: CASSTLPPTGEGYTF

length: 15
V: TRBV7-2
size: .
D: .
J: TRBJ1-5
DNA: TGTGCCAGCAGCTTATCACCGGCGGGGGGCCAGCCCCAGCATTTT
CDR3: CASSLSPAGGQPQHF

length: 15
V: TRBV7-2
size: few
D: .
J: TRBJ1-1
DNA: TGTGCCAGCAGCTTGATACAGGGAGGAGGGGGTGAAGCTTTCTTT
CDR3: CASSLIQGGGGEAFF

length: 15
V: TRBV5-1
size: .
D: TRBD2
J: TRBJ2-3
DNA: TGCGCCAGCAGCAAAGGGGACGCGGGAGGCGATACGCAGTATTTT
CDR3: CASSKGDAGGDTQYF

length: 15
V: TRBV7-2
size: .
D: .
J: TRBJ2-1
DNA: TGTGCCAGCAGCACCCTCCCCGGAGGGGTGAATGAGCAGTTCTTC
CDR3: CASSTLPGGVNEQFF

length: 15
V: TRBV7-9
size: .
D: TRBD1
J: TRBJ1-1
DNA: TGTGCCAGCAGCCCAGGCACAGGGGACCACACTGAAGCTTTCTTT
CDR3: CASSPGTGDHTEAFF

length: 13
V: TRBV29-1
size: .
D: .
J: TRBJ1-1
DNA: TGCAGCGTTGAGGAGGGGCTAAACACTGAAGCTTTCTTT
CDR3: CSVEEGLNTEAFF

length: 15
V: TRBV7-9
size: few
D: .
J: TRBJ1-5
DNA: TGTGCCAGCAGCTTAGGTGAAGGGGCCCATCAGCCCCAGCATTTT
CDR3: CASSLGEGAHQPQHF